This T cell receptor beta chain was identified in a study of blood T cell repertoires in COVID-19. The Seattle patients joined while their infection was active and were tracked longitudinally afterward. Authors' methods: Estimation of nucleated cell counts relied on the amplification of reference gene primers. The assay was immunoSEQ multiplex PCR, and TCRdb's table has in-frame clones only and misses some. V and J calls and clone size come straight from that table; D and trimming were deduced from the DNA. The table has around 70,000 clones, approximately 90% seen once. Trimming cost V 5 bases and J 2 bases; bases outside gene matches: 4. The CDR3 totals 17 residues. Germline V gene sequence: CDR1 MNHNY, CDR2 SVGAGI (reference sequence).

The gene calls are TRBV6-6 and TRBJ2-6; 12 nucleotides line up with TRBD1. The sample comprised peripheral blood. The sequence was collected from a man aged 45-60 years with COVID-19, enrolled during active disease. DNA of the CDR3: TGTGCCAGCAGTCCGGGACAGGGGGCGCCTGGGGCCAACGTCCTGACTTTC. It codes for CASSPGQGAPGANVLTF.